This T cell receptor (beta chain) was captured by sequencing in a study of beta chain features in type 1 diabetes. Study-wide points: Significant though moderate, a shortening of TCRB CDR3s appeared in all four CD4+ subsets of Type 1 diabetes patients.

Expressed TCRB transcripts were sequenced after all isolated RNA was converted to cDNA. TCRdb's table, derived via immunoSEQ multiplex PCR, lists solely in-frame clones and lacks some. This repertoire shows hundreds of thousands of clones, about 14% found once; its top ten account for approximately 0.043%. The CDR3 runs to 16 residues. J lost 4 bases, V lost 6 bases, and 4 bases had no gene match. Germline V gene data show CDR1 as LGHNT and CDR2 as FRNRAP. This clone was detected a few times. Its cognate antigen is unknown. This chain joins TRBV12-5 and TRBJ2-1, with 15 bases matching TRBD2. The sequenced material came from naive CD4+ T cells from blood. The TCR comes from a man aged 18 to 35 with type 1 diabetes. The CDR3 spells CASGVGLAGGYNEQFF. CDR3 DNA: TGTGCTAGTGGCGTAGGACTAGCGGGAGGGTACAATGAGCAGTTCTTC.